A single sample is the source of the 12 T cell receptor beta chains below, sequenced in a study of blood T cell repertoires in COVID-19. Data came from immunoSEQ multiplex PCR; TCRdb stores just in-frame clones and leaves some out. The table has roughly 380,000 clones, over 75% seen once; the top ten hold about 1.5%. Sequenced material: PBMCs or T cells enriched from blood (not recorded which). The source is a man younger than 40 who had recovered from COVID-19.

The rearrangement links TRBV24-1 to TRBJ2-3, with 9 bases lining up with TRBD2. CDR1 KGHDR and CDR2 SFDVKD come from the germline V gene. The ends lost 5 bases at V and 4 bases at J; junction bases unmatched: 3. CDR3 length: 14 residues. The CDR3 nucleotides are TGTGCCACCAGTGCGGCGGGGGGGCCAGATACGCAGTATTTT. It encodes CATSAAGGPDTQYF.

CDR3 in DNA: TGTGCCAGCAGCATACAGGGACAGGGGACCTACAATGAGCAGTTCTTC. It yields the protein CASSIQGQGTYNEQFF. This chain connects TRBV5-4 to TRBJ2-1; 10 bases line up with TRBD1. The CDR3 contains 16 residues. Germline loops: CDR1 SGHNT, CDR2 YYREEE (reference sequence). With V trimmed by 4 bases and J by 2 bases, 6 bases remained unmatched.

The chain joins TRBV9 to TRBJ1-5; 7 bases are shared with TRBD1. Trimming removed 0 bases from V and 3 bases from J; junction bases left unmatched: 3. CDR1 and CDR2 from the germline V gene are SGDLS and YYNGEE. CDR3 length equals 15 residues. The CDR3 coding sequence is TGTGCCAGCAGCGTAGAGGGGGCCCTCAATCAGCCCCAGCATTTT. Translating gives CASSVEGALNQPQHF. Based on the CDR3 plus reference TRBV9 and TRBJ1-5, the full variable domain is DSGVTQTPKHLITATGQRVTLRCSPRSGDLSVYWYQQSLDQGLQFLIQYYNGEERAKGNILERFSAQQFPDLHSELNLSSLELGDSALYFCASSVEGALNQPQHFGDGTRLSIL.

Turning to this clone: In the same sample, other DNA sequences code for this CDR3. The chain has TRBV9 and TRBJ2-1; D is uncertain. The CDR3 totals 12 residues. Germline CDR1 reads SGDLS; CDR2 reads YYNGEE. V shed 0 bases and J shed 7 bases, with 5 bases lying between them. The CDR3 reads CASSVAGNEQFF. The DNA of the CDR3 is TGTGCCAGCAGCGTAGCCGGGAATGAGCAGTTCTTC.

The genes are TRBV7-2 and TRBJ2-1, with a possible D match to TRBD1 (6 bases). The CDR3 totals 14 residues. V lost 6 bases to trimming and J lost 3 bases, with 12 bases between them. Germline assignment: CDR1 SGHTA and CDR2 FQGNSA. The CDR3 loop is CASRIVGGYNEQFF. Written as DNA, the CDR3 is TGTGCCAGCAGGATTGTAGGGGGCTACAATGAGCAGTTCTTC.

The rearrangement uses TRBV18 and TRBJ1-4; D is unresolved. The germline CDR1 and CDR2 sequences are KGHSH and LQKENI. CDR3 length: 14 amino acids. V gave up 2 bases and J gave up 8 bases, with 12 bases separating them. In nucleotides, the CDR3 is TGTGCCAGCTCACCAAAACTGGAGGGCGAAAAACTGTTTTTT. As protein: CASSPKLEGEKLFF.

This clone was detected ten times or more. The V call is TRBV6-6, the J call TRBJ2-3; D possibly corresponds to TRBD2 (6 bases). The CDR3 contains 18 residues. Germline CDR1 is MNHNY and CDR2 is SVGAGI (reference sequence). V was shortened by 5 bases and J by 2 bases, with 23 bases between the two germline ends. This CDR3 is CASSPVKNGWGDTDTQYF. The CDR3 region has the DNA TGTGCCAGCAGTCCCGTTAAGAATGGGTGGGGGGACACAGATACGCAGTATTTT.

This clone was recorded once. This chain links TRBV18 with TRBJ1-2; D perhaps matches TRBD1 (5 bases). Germline CDR1 reads KGHSH; CDR2 reads LQKENI. The CDR3 loop spans 15 amino acids. The V end lost 1 base, the J end lost 3 bases, and 12 bases lay between the germline ends. CDR3: CASSPLPTGDYGYTF. The DNA for the CDR3 is TGTGCCAGCTCACCACTCCCCACAGGAGACTATGGCTACACCTTC.

The V call is TRBV7-2, the J call TRBJ2-7; D not certain. Trimming shortened V by 2 bases and J by 0 bases, and 11 bases separated the two germline ends. The germline CDR1 and CDR2 sequences are SGHTA and FQGNSA. There are 15 residues in the CDR3. Here the CDR3 DNA reads TGTGCCAGCAGCTTATCCACTATGAGCTCCTACGAGCAGTACTTC. It is translated as CASSLSTMSSYEQYF.

The gene calls are TRBV5-1 and TRBJ1-3; tentative D call: TRBD1 (6 bases). The CDR3 loop spans 15 amino acids. The V and J ends lost 4 bases and 0 bases respectively, with 11 bases between them. Germline values: CDR1 SGHRS, CDR2 YFSETQ. The CDR3 DNA reads as TGCGCCAGCAGCCGGGACAAGAGCTCTGGAAACACCATATATTTT. Translation gives CASSRDKSSGNTIYF.

The V call is TRBV7-2, the J call TRBJ1-3; 7 nucleotides match TRBD1. This CDR3 region has 15 residues. With V trimmed by 4 bases and J by 0 bases, 3 bases remained unmatched. Germline V lookup: CDR1 SGHTA, CDR2 FQGNSA. CDR3 bases: TGTGCCAGCAGCTCCACAGGGGTCTCTGGAAACACCATATATTTT. Its protein product is CASSSTGVSGNTIYF.

The chain combines TRBV9 with TRBJ1-1; D remains unclear. The CDR3 covers 12 residues. V was cut by 5 bases and J by 4 bases, with 9 bases left in between. CDR1 and CDR2 (germline): SGDLS, YYNGEE. CDR3 protein: CASSQVGTEAFF. The CDR3 DNA sequence: TGTGCCAGCAGTCAGGTGGGCACTGAAGCTTTCTTT.